These T cell receptor beta chains were read from a single sample in a study of cytomegalovirus exposure and HLA in healthy donors. Clones were sequenced by immunoSEQ multiplex PCR, and TCRdb holds only the in-frame ones, with some missing. Among 150,000 to 200,000 clones, 84% were seen once, and the ten largest hold about 7%. The specimen sequenced was PBMCs. The source of these receptors is a man aged 18 to 29 in good health and CMV-seropositive. Each CDR3 is given with its conserved first and last residue. D genes are given only for firm matches. Rows may omit the clone size; those that give it use once, few, many or a size class.

>TRBD2|TRBV13|TRBJ2-5|-
TGTGCCAGCAGCCCCGGTTTAGCGGGAGACGAGGAAGAGACCCAGTACTTC
CASSPGLAGDEEETQYF
>-|TRBV15|TRBJ2-7|once
TGTGCCACCAGCCCCAGGGTCTCCTACGAGCAGTACTTC
CATSPRVSYEQYF
>-|TRBV6-5|TRBJ2-7|-
TGTGCCAGCAGCCCAAAAGGGGACTTGAAGAACTTC
CASSPKGDLKNF
>-|TRBV30|TRBJ2-3|-
TGTGCCTGGGCCCGAAAGACTTCCAAACGCACAGATACGCAGTATTTT
CAWARKTSKRTDTQYF
>TRBD1|TRBV4-2|TRBJ1-4|-
TGTGCCAGCAGCCAACTTCAGGGGGACACGGACCTAAAACTGTTTTTT
CASSQLQGDTDLKLFF
>-|TRBV11-2|TRBJ2-3|-
TGTGCCAGCAACTATGGGGGGACAGATACGCAGTATTTT
CASNYGGTDTQYF
>TRBD2|TRBV19|TRBJ2-5|once
TGTGCCAATAAAGGGGAGGGAGTCCATCAAGAGACCCAGTACTTC
CANKGEGVHQETQYF
>-|TRBV5-5|TRBJ2-3|-
TGTGCCAGCAGTATACAGGGTGGGACAGATACGCAGTATTTT
CASSIQGGTDTQYF
>TRBD2|TRBV2|TRBJ2-1|-
TGTGCCAGCAGAGTAGCGGGGGGTTCATACAATGAGCAGTTCTTC
CASRVAGGSYNEQFF
>TRBD2|TRBV25-1|TRBJ2-3|-
TGTGCCACAGCCCTAGCGGTGGGCCCAGATACGCAGTATTTT
CATALAVGPDTQYF